This entry is about one T cell receptor (beta chain). The data originate from a study of T cell changes during pregnancy in multiple sclerosis. The germline CDR1 and CDR2 sequences are SGHTS and YDEGEE. V was pared by 4 bases and J by 2 bases, with 10 bases between. The length of the CDR3 is 14 residues. The repertoire was sequenced with immunoSEQ multiplex PCR; TCRdb's copy has only in-frame clones and lacks some. The sample lists approximately 46,000 clones, 75% to 95% occurring once. The V gene is TRBV5-8, the J gene TRBJ1-5, with D perhaps matching TRBD1 (5 bases). The specimen comprised CD8+ T cells from peripheral blood mononuclear cells, sampled after pregnancy. The clonotype was recovered from a female donor with multiple sclerosis, enrolled in a pregnancy study. For the CDR3, the DNA is TGTGCCAGCAGCCCGGACACCGGCAATCAGCCCCAGCATTTT. Protein product: CASSPDTGNQPQHF.